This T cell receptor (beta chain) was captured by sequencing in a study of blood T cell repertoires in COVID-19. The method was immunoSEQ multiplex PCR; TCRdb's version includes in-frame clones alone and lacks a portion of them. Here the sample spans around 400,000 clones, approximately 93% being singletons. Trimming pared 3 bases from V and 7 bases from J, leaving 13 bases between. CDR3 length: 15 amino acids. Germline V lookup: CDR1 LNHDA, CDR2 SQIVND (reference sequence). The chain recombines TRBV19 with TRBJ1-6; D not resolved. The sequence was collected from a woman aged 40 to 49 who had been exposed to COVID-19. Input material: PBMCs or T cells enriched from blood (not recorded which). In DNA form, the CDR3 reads TGTGCCAGTAGTATTGGAGGGCCAGGCAATTCACCCCTCCACTTT. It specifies CASSIGGPGNSPLHF.